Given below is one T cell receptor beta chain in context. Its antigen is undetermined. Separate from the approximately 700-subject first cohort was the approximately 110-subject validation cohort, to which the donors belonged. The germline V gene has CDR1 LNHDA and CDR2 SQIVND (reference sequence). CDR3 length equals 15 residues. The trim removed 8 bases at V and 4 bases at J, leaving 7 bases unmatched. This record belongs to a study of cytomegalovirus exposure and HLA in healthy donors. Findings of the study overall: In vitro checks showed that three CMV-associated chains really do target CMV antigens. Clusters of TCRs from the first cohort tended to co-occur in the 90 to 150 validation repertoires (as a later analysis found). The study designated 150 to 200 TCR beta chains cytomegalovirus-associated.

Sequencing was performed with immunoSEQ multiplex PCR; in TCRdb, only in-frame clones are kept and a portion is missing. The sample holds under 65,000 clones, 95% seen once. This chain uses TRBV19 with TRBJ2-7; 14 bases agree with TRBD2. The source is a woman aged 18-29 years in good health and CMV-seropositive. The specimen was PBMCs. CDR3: CASSDGLAGGYEQYF. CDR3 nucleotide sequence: TGTGCCAGTTCAGACGGACTAGCGGGGGGTTACGAGCAGTACTTC. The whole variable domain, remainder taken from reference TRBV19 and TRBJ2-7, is DGGITQSPKYLFRKEGQNVTLSCEQNLNHDAMYWYRQDPGQGLRLIYYSQIVNDFQKGDIAEGYSVSREKKESFPLTVTSAQKNPTAFYLCASSDGLAGGYEQYFGPGTRLTVT.